This T cell receptor (beta chain) was identified during a study of response to subunit inactivated influenza vaccine. TCRdb reanalysed the RT-PCR reads using MiXCR and keeps one entry per CDR3 protein. The table has under 550,000 distinct CDR3 sequences, approximately 7.7% seen once; the top ten hold under 15%. This clonotype was detected only a few times. The TCR comes from a man aged 45-69 years who received an inactivated influenza vaccine. Sequences were derived from PBMCs from blood, sampled roughly 24 months after vaccination.

The CDR3, as DNA: TGCGCCAGCAGCCTACAGAGTAATCAAGAGACCCAGTACTTC. This sequence encodes CASSLQSNQETQYF. J is TRBJ2-5 and V is TRBV4-3, with D unresolved. V lost 4 bases, J lost 2 bases, and 11 bases lay in between. CDR1 and CDR2 (germline): LGHNA, YSLEER. This CDR3 contains 14 residues.